Listed below are T cell receptor beta chains from one sample, sequenced in a study of CD8+ T cells in alopecia areata. The assay was immunoSEQ multiplex PCR, and TCRdb's table has in-frame clones only and misses some. The data show tens of thousands of clones, around three quarters seen once. Sequences were obtained from NKG2D-low CD8+ T cells sorted from blood. The receptor set was obtained from a human donor with alopecia areata. The CDR3 runs from the conserved cysteine through the conserved F or W. Each record gives: clone size, J gene, V gene, D gene, CDR3 DNA, CDR3 protein. A D gene is named only where the DNA matches it firmly. The listing skips clone size in some rows; elsewhere it reads once, few, many or a size class.

size: .; J: TRBJ2-5; V: TRBV30; D: TRBD2; DNA: TGTGCCTGGAGTTACACTAGCGGTCAAGAGACCCAGTACTTC; CDR3: CAWSYTSGQETQYF
size: .; J: TRBJ2-3; V: TRBV7-9; D: .; DNA: TGTGCCAGCAGCCGAAATTGGCAGATTAGCACAGATACGCAGTATTTT; CDR3: CASSRNWQISTDTQYF
size: few; J: TRBJ2-7; V: TRBV7-9; D: .; DNA: TGTGCCAGCAGCTTCCCAGGCTACGAGCAGTACTTC; CDR3: CASSFPGYEQYF
size: few; J: TRBJ2-4; V: TRBV28; D: .; DNA: TGTGCCAGCAGTTCTACAGGGTTGCTAGCCAAAAACATTCAGTACTTC; CDR3: CASSSTGLLAKNIQYF
size: .; J: TRBJ2-7; V: TRBV29-1; D: .; DNA: TGCAGCGTCTTTGGTGCTGGGCCCACCTACGAGCAGTACTTC; CDR3: CSVFGAGPTYEQYF
size: .; J: TRBJ2-1; V: TRBV19; D: TRBD2; DNA: TGTGCCAGTAGTAATGAGGTGGTAGCGGGAGGGAATGAGCAGTTCTTC; CDR3: CASSNEVVAGGNEQFF
size: .; J: TRBJ1-1; V: TRBV29-1; D: .; DNA: TGCAGCGTTGGGGTCACTGAAGCTTTCTTT; CDR3: CSVGVTEAFF
size: few; J: TRBJ2-1; V: TRBV19; D: TRBD2; DNA: TGTGCCAGTAGTATAGATCTATTGGGACTAGCGGGAGCCTACAATGAGCAGTTCTTC; CDR3: CASSIDLLGLAGAYNEQFF
size: .; J: TRBJ2-2; V: TRBV5-4; D: TRBD2; DNA: TGTGCCAGCAGCGTAGGGACTAGCGGGGAGCTGTTTTTT; CDR3: CASSVGTSGELFF
size: .; J: TRBJ1-1; V: TRBV19; D: .; DNA: TGTGCCAGTAATTTTGCCATGAACACTGAAGCTTTCTTT; CDR3: CASNFAMNTEAFF
size: .; J: TRBJ2-5; V: TRBV5-6; D: .; DNA: TGTGCCAGCAGCTCGAGACAGCAGCTCCAAGAGACCCAGTACTTC; CDR3: CASSSRQQLQETQYF
size: .; J: TRBJ1-5; V: TRBV23-1; D: TRBD1; DNA: TGCGCCAGCAGTCGACGACAGGGTAATCAGCCCCAGCATTTT; CDR3: CASSRRQGNQPQHF
size: .; J: TRBJ2-3; V: TRBV28; D: TRBD2; DNA: TGTGCCAGCACGACTAGCCCAGATACGCAGTATTTT; CDR3: CASTTSPDTQYF